The rows below give T cell receptor beta chains drawn from one sample of a study of T cell responses to AZD1222 COVID-19 vaccine. Clones were read by immunoSEQ multiplex PCR, and TCRdb kept only the in-frame ones, dropping some. Seen here are 170,000 or so clones, 90% observed once, and the top ten hold about 2.8%. Specimen: peripheral blood, collected on day 0 of AZD1222 vaccination. The receptors were sampled from an adult in good health. CDR3s include the opening cysteine and the closing phenylalanine or tryptophan. D genes are given only for firm matches. Clone size appears in some rows only: once, few, many, or a class for an expanded clone.

J gene | D gene | V gene | clone size | CDR3 protein | CDR3 DNA
TRBJ1-1 | - | TRBV5-1 | - | CASSRTQEMNTEAFF | TGCGCCAGCAGCCGGACCCAGGAGATGAACACTGAAGCTTTCTTT
TRBJ2-2 | - | TRBV29-1 | - | CSVATAITGELFF | TGCAGCGTCGCTACAGCTATCACCGGGGAGCTGTTTTTT
TRBJ2-2 | - | TRBV6-2/TRBV6-3 | - | CASSYSTRRGDGELFF | TGTGCCAGCAGTTACTCAACCCGACGGGGAGACGGGGAGCTGTTTTTT
TRBJ1-1 | - | TRBV14 | - | CASSQDGGQTEAFF | TGTGCCAGCAGCCAAGACGGGGGGCAGACTGAAGCTTTCTTT
TRBJ2-7 | TRBD1 | TRBV2 | few | CASSGTTGAEQYF | TGTGCCAGCAGTGGAACCACAGGGGCCGAGCAGTACTTC
TRBJ2-3 | TRBD1 | TRBV11-3 | - | CASSPTGIADTQYF | TGTGCCAGCAGCCCGACAGGGATCGCAGATACGCAGTATTTT
TRBJ1-1 | TRBD1 | TRBV9 | - | CASSEIDRARNTEAFF | TGTGCCAGCAGCGAAATAGACAGGGCAAGGAACACTGAAGCTTTCTTT
TRBJ2-2 | - | TRBV18 | - | CASSPQGGELFF | TGTGCCAGCTCACCTCAGGGTGGGGAGCTGTTTTTT
TRBJ1-1 | - | TRBV4-3 | - | CASSQTGLADTEAFF | TGCGCCAGCAGCCAAACAGGGCTGGCGGACACTGAAGCTTTCTTT
TRBJ2-7 | - | TRBV2 | - | CASKTGRDSYEQYF | TGTGCCAGCAAAACGGGACGGGACTCCTACGAGCAGTACTTC
TRBJ1-4 | - | TRBV4-3 | - | CASSKRDFAASINEKLFF | TGCGCCAGCAGCAAACGGGATTTCGCCGCGTCAATTAATGAAAAACTGTTTTTT
TRBJ1-5 | TRBD1 | TRBV11-1 | - | CASSLDRVDQPQHF | TGTGCCAGCAGCTTGGACAGGGTCGATCAGCCCCAGCATTTT
TRBJ2-1 | TRBD2 | TRBV6-5 | - | CASRKLAGGAGEQFF | TGTGCCAGCAGAAAGCTAGCGGGGGGTGCGGGGGAGCAGTTCTTC
TRBJ1-1 | - | TRBV7-2 | - | CASSPGGGRPEAFF | TGTGCCAGCAGCCCTGGTGGGGGGCGTCCCGAAGCTTTCTTT
TRBJ1-5 | - | TRBV6-5 | - | CASSYSARDQPQHF | TGTGCCAGCAGTTACTCGGCCAGGGATCAGCCCCAGCATTTT
TRBJ1-2 | TRBD1 | TRBV9 | - | CASSPQSPVRQGEPYGYTF | TGTGCCAGCAGTCCACAATCACCTGTAAGACAGGGGGAGCCATATGGCTACACCTTC
TRBJ1-5 | TRBD1 | TRBV2 | - | CASSWDRTQPQHF | TGTGCCAGCAGTTGGGACAGGACCCAGCCCCAGCATTTT
TRBJ1-2 | - | TRBV24-1 | - | CASGQGQGGFAGYGYTF | TGTGCCTCAGGGCAAGGGCAGGGAGGGTTCGCGGGCTATGGCTACACCTTC
TRBJ1-1 | - | TRBV5-1 | - | CASSFSRGGTEAFF | TGCGCCAGCAGCTTCTCCAGGGGTGGCACTGAAGCTTTCTTT
TRBJ2-3 | TRBD2 | TRBV6-5 | few | CASSYGLAGGTDTQYF | TGTGCCAGCAGTTACGGACTAGCGGGGGGCACAGATACGCAGTATTTT
TRBJ2-5 | TRBD1 | TRBV5-6 | - | CASSFTGGETQYF | TGTGCCAGCAGTTTTACAGGGGGGGAGACCCAGTACTTC
TRBJ2-7 | TRBD1 | TRBV11-2 | - | CASSLNPGQGNVHEQYF | TGTGCCAGCAGCTTGAATCCGGGACAGGGTAACGTACACGAGCAGTACTTC
TRBJ1-2 | - | TRBV3-1/TRBV3-2 | - | CASSPFRGSNYGYTF | TGTGCCAGCAGTCCCTTTCGGGGGTCTAACTATGGCTACACCTTC
TRBJ1-6 | - | TRBV25-1 | - | CASSEYKWSPLHF | TGTGCCAGCAGTGAATATAAATGGTCACCCCTCCACTTT
TRBJ2-7 | - | TRBV6-5 | - | CASSSPLGYEQYF | TGTGCCAGCAGTTCCCCCCTTGGATACGAGCAGTACTTC
TRBJ2-5 | TRBD1 | TRBV18 | - | CASSPPTDRASETQYF | TGTGCCAGCTCACCACCGACGGACAGGGCATCAGAGACCCAGTACTTC
TRBJ1-6 | - | TRBV6-1 | - | CASSESVGGVFNSPLHF | TGTGCCAGCAGTGAAAGCGTGGGGGGGGTTTTTAATTCACCCCTCCACTTT
TRBJ1-2 | - | TRBV6-1 | - | CASSEARGRANYGYTF | TGTGCCAGCAGTGAAGCCCGGGGCCGAGCTAACTATGGCTACACCTTC
TRBJ1-2 | - | TRBV19 | - | CASRPTLAGVHYGYTF | TGTGCCAGTCGTCCCACCCTCGCAGGGGTGCACTATGGCTACACCTTC
TRBJ2-2 | - | TRBV19 | - | CASSIQGLGELFF | TGTGCCAGTAGTATCCAGGGGCTCGGGGAGCTGTTTTTT
TRBJ1-2 | - | TRBV6-5 | - | CASSYSMIAGNYGYTF | TGTGCCAGCAGTTACTCGATGATTGCAGGGAACTATGGCTACACCTTC
TRBJ1-2 | - | TRBV5-4 | - | CASSLNQRGGYTF | TGTGCCAGCAGCTTGAACCAGAGGGGTGGCTACACCTTC
TRBJ1-5 | TRBD1 | TRBV4-2 | - | CASSQEQGAINQPQHF | TGTGCCAGCAGCCAAGAACAGGGGGCTATTAATCAGCCCCAGCATTTT
TRBJ1-1 | - | TRBV9 | - | CASSVGGRATEAFF | TGTGCCAGCAGCGTAGGGGGGAGAGCAACTGAAGCTTTCTTT
TRBJ2-7 | TRBD1 | TRBV20-1 | few | CSASRDRVYEQYF | TGCAGTGCTAGTCGGGACAGGGTGTACGAGCAGTACTTC
TRBJ1-2 | - | TRBV19 | - | CASSIVGSYGYTF | TGTGCCAGTAGTATAGTGGGCAGCTATGGCTACACCTTC
TRBJ2-7 | TRBD1 | TRBV27 | - | CASSLVAGGRDEQYF | TGTGCCAGCAGTTTAGTGGCAGGGGGAAGAGACGAGCAGTACTTC
TRBJ2-5 | TRBD2 | TRBV2 | - | CASSTGLGGQETQYF | TGTGCCAGCAGCACTGGACTAGGAGGCCAAGAGACCCAGTACTTC
TRBJ2-1 | - | TRBV6-2/TRBV6-3 | once | CASSYGGGPNEQFF | TGTGCCAGCAGTTACGGGGGGGGGCCCAATGAGCAGTTCTTC
TRBJ1-1 | - | TRBV7-2 | - | CASSLAFGEGEAFF | TGTGCCAGCAGCTTAGCATTCGGGGAGGGTGAAGCTTTCTTT
TRBJ1-1 | - | TRBV7-2 | - | CASSLEGSTEAFF | TGTGCCAGCAGCTTGGAGGGGTCAACTGAAGCTTTCTTT
TRBJ1-1 | - | TRBV5-4 | - | CASSLVPEGLEAFF | TGTGCCAGCAGCTTGGTCCCAGAGGGGTTGGAAGCTTTCTTT
TRBJ1-1 | - | TRBV7-3 | - | CASSTSPGTEAFF | TGTGCCAGCAGCACAAGCCCGGGGACTGAAGCTTTCTTT
TRBJ2-1 | TRBD2 | TRBV9 | - | CASSQGGSGTYNEQFF | TGTGCCAGCAGCCAAGGCGGTAGCGGGACCTACAATGAGCAGTTCTTC
TRBJ2-2 | TRBD1 | TRBV25-1 | - | CASSEWGIAQGVTGELFF | TGTGCCAGCAGTGAATGGGGAATAGCACAGGGGGTAACCGGGGAGCTGTTTTTT
TRBJ2-3 | - | TRBV5-1 | - | CASSLGRQRTDTQYF | TGCGCCAGCAGCTTAGGGCGCCAGCGCACAGATACGCAGTATTTT
TRBJ1-2 | - | TRBV4-3 | few | CASSQDLNYGYTF | TGCGCCAGCAGCCAAGATCTTAACTATGGCTACACCTTC
TRBJ2-3 | TRBD2 | TRBV4-1 | - | CASSQVVAGASSTDTQYF | TGCGCCAGCAGCCAGGTGGTAGCGGGGGCTTCTAGCACAGATACGCAGTATTTT